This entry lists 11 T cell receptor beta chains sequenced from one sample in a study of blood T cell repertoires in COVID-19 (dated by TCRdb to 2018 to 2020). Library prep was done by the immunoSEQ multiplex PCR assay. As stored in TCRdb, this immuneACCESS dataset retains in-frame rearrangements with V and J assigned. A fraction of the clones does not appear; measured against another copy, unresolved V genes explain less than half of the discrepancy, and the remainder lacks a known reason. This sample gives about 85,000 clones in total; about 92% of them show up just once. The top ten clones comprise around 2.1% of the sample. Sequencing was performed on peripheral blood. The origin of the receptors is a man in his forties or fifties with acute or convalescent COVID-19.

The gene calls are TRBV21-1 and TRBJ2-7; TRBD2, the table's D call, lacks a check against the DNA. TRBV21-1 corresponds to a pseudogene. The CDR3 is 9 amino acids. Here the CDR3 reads CANYYEQYV. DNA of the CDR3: TGTGCCAACTACTACGAGCAGTACGTC.

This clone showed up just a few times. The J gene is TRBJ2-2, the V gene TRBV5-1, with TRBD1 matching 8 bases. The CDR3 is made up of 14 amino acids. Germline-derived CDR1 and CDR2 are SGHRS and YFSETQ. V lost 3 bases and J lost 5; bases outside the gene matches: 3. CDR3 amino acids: CASSYRQGTGELFF. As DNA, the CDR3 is TGCGCCAGCAGCTACAGACAGGGGACCGGGGAGCTGTTTTTT. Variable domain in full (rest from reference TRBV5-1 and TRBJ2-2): KAGVTQTPRYLIKTRGQQVTLSCSPISGHRSVSWYQQTPGQGLQFLFEYFSETQRNKGNFPGRFSGRQFSNSRSEMNVSTLELGDSALYLCASSYRQGTGELFFGEGSRLTVL.

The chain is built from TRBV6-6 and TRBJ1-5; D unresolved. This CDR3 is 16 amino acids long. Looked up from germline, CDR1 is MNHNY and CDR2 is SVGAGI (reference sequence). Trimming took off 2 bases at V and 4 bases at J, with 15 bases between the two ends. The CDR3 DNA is TGTGCCAGCAGTTACGGAACCCGCGACATTAATCAGCCCCAGCATTTT. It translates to CASSYGTRDINQPQHF.

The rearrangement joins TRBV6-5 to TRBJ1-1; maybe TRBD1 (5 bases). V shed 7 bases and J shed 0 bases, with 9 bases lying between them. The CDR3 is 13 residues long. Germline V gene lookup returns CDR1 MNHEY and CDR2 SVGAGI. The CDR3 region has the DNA TGTGCCAGCATTGGAGGGGTGAACACTGAAGCTTTCTTT. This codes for CASIGGVNTEAFF.

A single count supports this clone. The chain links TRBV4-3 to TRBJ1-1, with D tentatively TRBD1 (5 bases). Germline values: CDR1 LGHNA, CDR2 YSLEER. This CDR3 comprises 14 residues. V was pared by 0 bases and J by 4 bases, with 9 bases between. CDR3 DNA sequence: TGCGCCAGCAGCCAAGATTGGGGGGGCACTGAAGCTTTCTTT. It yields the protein CASSQDWGGTEAFF.

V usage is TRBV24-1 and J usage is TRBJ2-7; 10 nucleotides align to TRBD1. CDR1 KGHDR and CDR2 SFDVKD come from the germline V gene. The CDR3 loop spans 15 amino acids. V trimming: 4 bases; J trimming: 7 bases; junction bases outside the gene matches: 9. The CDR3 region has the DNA TGTGCCACCAGTGACCCGGGACAGGGGACGGGAGAGCAGTACTTC. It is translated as CATSDPGQGTGEQYF.

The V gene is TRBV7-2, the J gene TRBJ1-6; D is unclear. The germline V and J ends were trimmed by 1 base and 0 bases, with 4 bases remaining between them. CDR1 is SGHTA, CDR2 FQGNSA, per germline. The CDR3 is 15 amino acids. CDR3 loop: CASSLESSYNSPLHF. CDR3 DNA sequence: TGTGCCAGCAGCTTAGAGAGCTCCTATAATTCACCCCTCCACTTT. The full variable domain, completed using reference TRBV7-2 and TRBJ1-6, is GAGVSQSPSNKVTEKGKDVELRCDPISGHTALYWYRQSLGQGLEFLIYFQGNSAPDKSGLPSDRFSAERTGGSVSTLTIQRTQQEDSAVYLCASSLESSYNSPLHFGNGTRLTVT.

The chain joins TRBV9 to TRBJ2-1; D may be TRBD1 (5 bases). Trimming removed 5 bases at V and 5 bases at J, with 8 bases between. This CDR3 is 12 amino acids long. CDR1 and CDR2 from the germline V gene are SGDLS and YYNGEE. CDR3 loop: CASSLGDNEQFF. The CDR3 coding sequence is TGTGCCAGCAGTTTAGGGGACAATGAGCAGTTCTTC.

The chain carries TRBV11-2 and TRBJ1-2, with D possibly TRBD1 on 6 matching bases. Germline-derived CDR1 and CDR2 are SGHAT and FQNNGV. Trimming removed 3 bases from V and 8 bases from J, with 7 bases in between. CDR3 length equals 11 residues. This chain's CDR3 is CASSFGQGYTF. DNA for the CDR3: TGTGCCAGCAGCTTCGGACAGGGCTACACCTTC. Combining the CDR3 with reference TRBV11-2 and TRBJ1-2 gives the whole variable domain EAGVAQSPRYKIIEKRQSVAFWCNPISGHATLYWYQQILGQGPKLLIQFQNNGVVDDSQLPKDRFSAERLKGVDSTLKIQPAKLEDSAVYLCASSFGQGYTFGSGTRLTVV.

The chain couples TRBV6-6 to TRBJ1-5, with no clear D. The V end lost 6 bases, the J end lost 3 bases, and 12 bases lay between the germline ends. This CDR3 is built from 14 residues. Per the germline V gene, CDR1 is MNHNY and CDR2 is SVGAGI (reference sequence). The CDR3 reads CASRLNSANQPQHF. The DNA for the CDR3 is TGTGCCAGCAGACTGAACAGTGCCAATCAGCCCCAGCATTTT.

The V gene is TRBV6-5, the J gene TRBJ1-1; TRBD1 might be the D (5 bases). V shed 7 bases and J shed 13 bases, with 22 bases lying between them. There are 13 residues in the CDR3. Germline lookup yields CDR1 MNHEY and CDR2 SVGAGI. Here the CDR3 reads CASTNEGRGEYFF. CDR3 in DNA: TGTGCCAGCACCAACGAGGGGAGGGGCGAGTATTTCTTT.